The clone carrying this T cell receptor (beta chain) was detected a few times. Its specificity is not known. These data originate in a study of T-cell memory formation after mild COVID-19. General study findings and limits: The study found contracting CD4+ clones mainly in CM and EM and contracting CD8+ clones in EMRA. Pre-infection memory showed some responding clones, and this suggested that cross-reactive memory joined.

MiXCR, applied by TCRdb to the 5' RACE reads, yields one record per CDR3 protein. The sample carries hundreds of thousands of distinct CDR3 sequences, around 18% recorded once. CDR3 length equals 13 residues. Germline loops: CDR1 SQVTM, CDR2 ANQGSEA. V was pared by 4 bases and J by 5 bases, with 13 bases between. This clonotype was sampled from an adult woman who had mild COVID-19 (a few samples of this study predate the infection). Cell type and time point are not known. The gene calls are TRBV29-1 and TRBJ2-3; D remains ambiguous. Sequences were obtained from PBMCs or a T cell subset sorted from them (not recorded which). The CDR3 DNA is TGCAGCGTTGCGGGTGTTTCTGGAGATACGCAGTATTTT. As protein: CSVAGVSGDTQYF.